This T cell receptor (beta chain) was observed in a study of blood T cells in healthy people across ages. Study-level findings and limits: In long-lived donors, naive CD4+ cell counts and diversity exceeded those of aged donors.

This clonotype has a handful of counts. Its antigen is undetermined. CDR3 length: 14 amino acids. V lost 8 bases and J lost 0, with 14 bases in between. Germline V lookup: CDR1 SNHLY, CDR2 FYNNEI. PCR was performed a second time for roughly 6 to 12 cycles using a sample-barcoded 5' primer and a J-beta primer mix. TCRdb independently ran MiXCR on the 5' RACE reads; one entry per CDR3 protein. The sample holds fewer than 950,000 distinct CDR3 sequences; roughly 34% are singletons and the top ten take 13%. V usage is TRBV2 and J usage is TRBJ2-7; TRBD1 might be the D (5 bases). Material: blood. This receptor was obtained from a man between 18 and 29 years old in good health. CDR3 bases: TGTGCCAGCCCGAAGAGTGACAGCTCCTACGAGCAGTACTTC. Translated: CASPKSDSSYEQYF. Looking up the rest from reference TRBV2 and TRBJ2-7 gives the full variable domain: EPEVTQTPSHQVTQMGQEVILRCVPISNHLYFYWYRQILGQKVEFLVSFYNNEISEKSEIFDDQFSVERPDGSNFTLKIRSTKLEDSAMYFCASPKSDSSYEQYFGPGTRLTVT.